Each of the 21 T cell receptor beta chains below was sequenced from the same sample in a study of T cells after yellow fever vaccination. TCRdb passed the 5' RACE reads through MiXCR, listing each CDR3 protein once. The data hold about 230,000 distinct CDR3 sequences, with around 6.7% observed a single time. The sample consisted of CD4+ T cells sorted from PBMCs, taken on the day of the yellow fever booster vaccination. Receptor source: a man aged 25 to 40 who received the YFV17D yellow fever vaccine.

This clonotype was counted at least ten times. The genes are TRBV11-2 and TRBJ2-1, with TRBD2 matching 8 bases. With V trimmed by 6 bases and J by 9 bases, 10 bases remained unmatched. Germline CDR1 and CDR2: SGHAT and FQNNGV. The CDR3 loop spans 14 amino acids. The DNA of the CDR3 is TGTGCCAGCAGTGCGACTAGCGTCCCGGGTGAGCAGTTCTTC. This codes for CASSATSVPGEQFF.

This clonotype turned up a few times. The chain joins TRBV7-3 to TRBJ1-1; no definite D call. The CDR3 extends over 15 amino acids. Per germline, CDR1 SGHTA and CDR2 FQGTGA. Between the trimmed V and J ends, which lost 11 bases and 0 bases, there was a span of 19 bases. CDR3 DNA: TGTGCCCGACTTAAGAAGGTGGGTTTGAACACTGAAGCTTTCTTT. Amino acids: CARLKKVGLNTEAFF.

The chain combines TRBV11-2 with TRBJ2-2, with unresolved D. The CDR3 extends over 14 amino acids. Germline CDR1 and CDR2: SGHAT and FQNNGV. Trimming took off 4 bases at V and 3 bases at J, with 9 bases between the two ends. Here the CDR3 DNA reads TGTGCCAGCAGCTCTCAGACTTACACCGGGGAGCTGTTTTTT. As protein: CASSSQTYTGELFF.

The V and J genes are TRBV14 and TRBJ2-7; TRBD2 aligns across 8 bases. Losses at the gene ends were 2 bases for V and 11 bases for J; bases not matched to a gene: 11. The germline V gene has CDR1 SGHDN and CDR2 FVKESK. The CDR3 spans 14 residues. The CDR3 loop reads CASSQSAIAGIEYF. CDR3 DNA: TGTGCCAGCAGCCAATCGGCGATAGCGGGAATTGAGTACTTC.

This clonotype was recorded at least ten times. The chain combines TRBV7-9 with TRBJ2-7; no firm D call. The CDR3 is 14 residues long. Germline CDR1 reads SEHNR; CDR2 reads FQNEAQ (reference sequence). Trimming took 2 bases from V and 0 from J, leaving 8 bases between them. CDR3 protein: CASSLISLSYEQYF. The CDR3 DNA is TGTGCCAGCAGCTTAATTAGTCTCTCCTACGAGCAGTACTTC.

The V gene is TRBV7-8, the J gene TRBJ2-7; D is possibly TRBD2 (5 bases). Trimming stripped 5 bases from V and 3 bases from J, with 20 bases between. Germline V gene lookup returns CDR1 SGHVS and CDR2 FQNEAQ. The CDR3 is 16 amino acids. The CDR3 DNA reads TGTGCCAGCAGCCCCACCCCCTCTCAGCGGAACTACGAGCAGTACTTC. The encoded protein is CASSPTPSQRNYEQYF.

Ten or more counts support this clonotype. V usage is TRBV11-1 and J usage is TRBJ2-1, with 11 bases identical to TRBD2. The CDR3 extends over 21 amino acids. J was trimmed by 0 bases and V by 1 base; bases with no gene match: 14. Germline values: CDR1 SGHAT, CDR2 FQDESV (reference sequence). CDR3: CASSLEGSRLAGPSSYNEQFF. The CDR3 DNA follows: TGTGCCAGCAGCTTAGAAGGTAGTAGACTAGCGGGACCGAGCTCCTACAATGAGCAGTTCTTC.

This clonotype came up a few times. The chain uses TRBV27 and TRBJ1-1; weak D call: TRBD1 (5 bases). The V gene lost 5 bases and the J gene lost 2 bases, with 15 bases spanning the gap. The germline V gene encodes CDR1 MNHEY and CDR2 SMNVEV (reference sequence). The length of the CDR3 is 15 residues. CDR3 in amino acids: CASSKWDGDNTEAFF. The CDR3 region has the DNA TGTGCCAGCAGTAAATGGGACGGAGACAACACTGAAGCTTTCTTT.

This chain links TRBV6-5 with TRBJ1-5, with a tentative D call TRBD1 (5 bases). This CDR3 comprises 16 residues. The germline V gene has CDR1 MNHEY and CDR2 SVGAGI. Between the trimmed V and J ends, which lost 3 bases and 1 base, there was a span of 13 bases. CDR3 sequence reads: CASSYLTGSSNQPQHF. The CDR3 nucleotides read TGTGCCAGCAGTTATTTAACAGGCAGCAGCAATCAGCCCCAGCATTTT.

This clonotype was seen ten or more times. The V gene is TRBV29-1, the J gene TRBJ2-5; D gene uncertain. Trimming stripped 4 bases from V and 4 bases from J, with 4 bases between. From germline, CDR1 is SQVTM and CDR2 ANQGSEA. The CDR3 consists of 10 residues. CDR3 nucleotide sequence: TGCAGCGTTGGACTAGAGACCCAGTACTTC. Translated: CSVGLETQYF.

Comment on this clonotype: This clone may be a read error of a much larger clone one base away. This sequence joins TRBV20-1 and TRBJ2-1, with 9 positions matching TRBD1. V lost 5 bases, J lost 7 bases, and 12 bases stayed unmatched. CDR1 and CDR2 (germline): DFQATT, SNEGSKA (reference sequence). The CDR3 covers 15 residues. CDR3 sequence (DNA): TGCAGTGCTTCGACAGGGGGACTATCGTGTAATGAGCAGTTCTTC. Translated: CSASTGGLSCNEQFF.

On this clonotype: Germline is not matched at one junction end, which may reflect a read error. This sequence joins TRBV14 and TRBJ2-5, with D uncertain. This CDR3 contains 12 residues. Per germline, CDR1 SGHDN and CDR2 FVKESK. CDR3 protein: CATSRILGTQYF. CDR3 nucleotide sequence: TGTGCCACCAGCCGGATTCTGGGGACCCAGTACTTC.

The gene calls are TRBV14 and TRBJ2-2, with 10 bases lining up with TRBD2. The junction had 6 bases not matched to a gene; V was cut back by 2 bases and J by 3 bases. The length of the CDR3 is 17 residues. Germline V gene lookup returns CDR1 SGHDN and CDR2 FVKESK. The CDR3 here is CASSQPSGRGDTGELFF. DNA of the CDR3: TGTGCCAGCAGCCAACCTAGCGGGAGAGGTGACACCGGGGAGCTGTTTTTT.

This clonotype has a handful of counts. CDR3 amino acids: CASSSTRGTYEQYF. CDR3 in DNA: TGTGCCAGCAGCTCGACTAGGGGAACCTACGAGCAGTACTTC. This rearrangement joins TRBV5-4 to TRBJ2-7; possibly TRBD2 for D (6 bases). CDR3 length: 14 residues. The germline V gene encodes CDR1 SGHNT and CDR2 YYREEE (reference sequence). The V and J ends lost 3 bases and 2 bases respectively, with 12 bases between them.

The chain combines TRBV11-2 with TRBJ2-7; D may match TRBD1 or TRBD2 (5 bases each). The V gene lost 5 bases and the J gene lost 6 bases, with 20 bases spanning the gap. Germline V lookup: CDR1 SGHAT, CDR2 FQNNGV. CDR3 size: 15 residues. The CDR3: CASSPFQVAGGEQYF. For the CDR3, the DNA is TGTGCCAGCAGCCCCTTTCAGGTGGCTGGGGGCGAGCAGTACTTC.

This clonotype was counted many times. In nucleotides, the CDR3 is TGCAGTGCTGAACTAGCCAAAAACATTCAGTACTTC. This encodes CSAELAKNIQYF. This chain connects TRBV20-1 to TRBJ2-4, with D unclear. CDR1 and CDR2 (germline): DFQATT, SNEGSKA (reference sequence). The V gene lost 5 bases and the J gene lost 0 bases, with 5 bases spanning the gap. CDR3 length: 12 residues.

The sample holds a few counts of this clonotype. The V call is TRBV7-2, the J call TRBJ1-6; D ambiguous. The CDR3 has 14 amino acids. Trimming left V 3 bases short and J 3 bases short, with 6 bases between. Looked up from germline, CDR1 is SGHTA and CDR2 is FQGNSA. The DNA for the CDR3 is TGTGCCAGCAGCTTTGCAGACTATAATTCACCCCTCCACTTT. This sequence encodes CASSFADYNSPLHF.

In this sample, this clonotype turned up many times. The rearrangement uses TRBV7-2 and TRBJ1-4; 8 nucleotides match TRBD1. Trimming removed 6 bases from V and 8 bases from J; junction bases left unmatched: 8. This CDR3 is 14 amino acids long. Germline V gene data show CDR1 as SGHTA and CDR2 as FQGNSA. The CDR3 loop reads CASRKQGGREKLFF. CDR3 DNA sequence: TGTGCCAGCAGGAAACAGGGGGGCAGAGAAAAACTGTTTTTT.

The rearrangement links TRBV4-1 to TRBJ2-7; D might be TRBD1 (5 bases). In germline, CDR1 is MGHRA, CDR2 YSYEKL. The CDR3 is made up of 15 amino acids. Trimming removed 3 bases from V and 1 base from J, with 13 bases in between. This CDR3 is CASSQMVQGSYEQYF. The CDR3 nucleotides are TGCGCCAGCAGCCAGATGGTTCAGGGTTCCTACGAGCAGTACTTC.

This clonotype is medium-sized in the sample. The chain has TRBV10-2 and TRBJ2-1; TRBD2 agrees at 7 bases. The CDR3 has 15 residues. Germline lookup yields CDR1 WSHSY and CDR2 SAAADI. The J segment lost 5 bases and the V segment lost 8 bases, leaving 12 bases of the junction unmatched. The CDR3 loop is CASQGGSLGDNEQFF. The DNA of the CDR3 is TGCGCCAGCCAGGGCGGGAGCCTAGGGGACAATGAGCAGTTCTTC.

The V and J genes are TRBV7-2 and TRBJ1-5; D remains ambiguous. CDR1 is SGHTA and CDR2 is FQGNSA in the germline V gene. Trimming took off 5 bases at V and 11 bases at J, with 19 bases between the two ends. This CDR3 has 14 residues. CDR3 amino acids: CASSDDIGRAAQHF. CDR3 in DNA: TGTGCCAGCAGCGACGACATTGGCCGCGCGGCCCAGCATTTT.